The entry that follows covers one T cell receptor beta chain sequence. This CDR3 has 14 residues. V lost 3 bases, J lost 2 bases, and 6 bases stayed unmatched. Germline CDR1 reads GTSNPN; CDR2 reads SVGIG (reference sequence). The sample originates from a study of blood T cell repertoires in COVID-19. On the study more broadly: Samples representing acute and convalescent COVID-19 were sourced from the United States, Italy and Spain. PBMCs, B-cell-depleted T cells, or T cells provided the cDNA or gDNA that made up the material.

The data were produced by immunoSEQ multiplex PCR, yet TCRdb's version contains in-frame clones alone and is incomplete. The sample yields 100,000 to 120,000 clones, more than 65% seen once. Material for sequencing was peripheral blood. The chain uses TRBV30 and TRBJ2-5; 7 bases are shared with TRBD2. This TCR came from a woman older than 75 with acute or convalescent COVID-19. CDR3 bases: TGTGCCTGGAGGGATCTGGGGGGGCAAGAGACCCAGTACTTC. This translates into CAWRDLGGQETQYF. Looking up the rest from reference TRBV30 and TRBJ2-5 gives the full variable domain: SQTIHQWPATLVQPVGSPLSLECTVEGTSNPNLYWYRQAAGRGLQLLFYSVGIGQISSEVPQNLSASRPQDRQFILSSKKLLLSDSGFYLCAWRDLGGQETQYFGPGTRLLVL.